This TCR beta chain was profiled in a study of blood T cell repertoires in COVID-19. Only a few counts were recorded for this clone. Profiled with immunoSEQ multiplex PCR; TCRdb holds only in-frame clones, not every one. The sample lists 150,000 to 200,000 clones, around 75% seen once, with 5.5% to 7% in the top ten. Sequencing used peripheral blood. The origin of this receptor is a woman aged 40-49 years with COVID-19, enrolled during active disease.

The CDR3 DNA follows: TGCAGCGTTCCAGGGGACATGAACACTGAAGCTTTCTTT. Translation: CSVPGDMNTEAFF. The chain has TRBV29-1 and TRBJ1-1, with D perhaps matching TRBD1 (6 bases). Looked up from germline, CDR1 is SQVTM and CDR2 is ANQGSEA. The CDR3 runs to 13 residues. The ends were cut back, 5 bases at V and 0 bases at J, with 10 bases in the middle.